The 14 T cell receptor beta chains presented below share a single source sample, sequenced in a study of blood T cell repertoires in COVID-19. Profiling relied on immunoSEQ multiplex PCR, and the TCRdb table lists in-frame clones only, not all of them. Among 60,000 or so clones listed, around 90% were seen once. The material sequenced was peripheral blood. These receptors all come from a human donor with acute or convalescent COVID-19. The donor label of this sample is uncertain.

The chain carries TRBV28 and TRBJ1-5, with D possibly matching TRBD1 (5 bases). Trimming pared 1 base from V and 2 bases from J, leaving 9 bases between. Looked up from germline, CDR1 is MDHEN and CDR2 is SYDVKM. CDR3 size: 15 residues. For the CDR3, the DNA is TGTGCCAGCAGTTTATCGGGAGGGGGCAATCAGCCCCAGCATTTT. Encoded protein: CASSLSGGGNQPQHF.

The chain links TRBV9 to TRBJ1-1, with TRBD1 identical over 8 bases. Germline loops: CDR1 SGDLS, CDR2 YYNGEE. The V gene end was trimmed by 7 bases and the J gene end by 5 bases; junction bases not matched to a gene: 13. This CDR3 is 15 amino acids long. The CDR3 reads CASDDPRGLGTEAFF. The CDR3 DNA reads as TGTGCCAGCGACGACCCCAGGGGGCTAGGAACTGAAGCTTTCTTT.

This sequence joins TRBV9 and TRBJ1-3; 9 nucleotides align to TRBD1. The CDR3 length is 14 residues. From germline, CDR1 is SGDLS and CDR2 YYNGEE. J gave up 8 bases and V 4 bases, and 7 bases lay outside the gene matches. As DNA, the CDR3 is TGTGCCAGCAGCAAACGGACAGGGGCGGACACCATATATTTT. It codes for CASSKRTGADTIYF.

V and J are TRBV19 and TRBJ2-2; D is perhaps TRBD1 (6 bases). V was trimmed by 6 bases and J by 4 bases, leaving 18 bases between them. Germline CDR1 and CDR2: LNHDA and SQIVND (reference sequence). This CDR3 has 16 amino acids. This CDR3 is CASRRTQGIFTGELFF. CDR3 sequence (DNA): TGTGCCAGTAGGAGGACCCAGGGGATTTTCACCGGGGAGCTGTTTTTT.

J is TRBJ2-2 and V is TRBV9, with a weak D call TRBD2 (6 bases). This CDR3 spans 18 amino acids. Between the trimmed V and J ends, which lost 3 bases and 6 bases, there was a span of 24 bases. Per germline, CDR1 SGDLS and CDR2 YYNGEE. Here the CDR3 DNA reads TGTGCCAGCAGCGATCCTTCTCCGCTGGCGGGGTGGGCCGGGGAGCTGTTTTTT. Residues: CASSDPSPLAGWAGELFF.

The V call is TRBV11-2, the J call TRBJ2-2; TRBD1 is a possible D gene (6 bases). V gave up 2 bases and J gave up 3 bases, with 7 bases separating them. The germline V gene encodes CDR1 SGHAT and CDR2 FQNNGV. The CDR3 spans 14 residues. The CDR3: CASSLWTDTGELFF. In DNA form, the CDR3 reads TGTGCCAGCAGCTTATGGACAGACACCGGGGAGCTGTTTTTT.

The chain links TRBV5-4 to TRBJ1-1; D perhaps matches TRBD1 (6 bases). The CDR3 runs 14 residues. From germline, CDR1 is SGHNT and CDR2 YYREEE (reference sequence). V was pared by 1 base and J by 6 bases, with 13 bases between. As DNA, the CDR3 is TGTGCCAGCAGCTTGCTGGGGGCCCGGGCTGAAGCTTTCTTT. This codes for CASSLLGARAEAFF.

This chain joins TRBV7-8 and TRBJ2-7, with TRBD2 as a possible D gene (6 bases). Germline V lookup: CDR1 SGHVS, CDR2 FQNEAQ. Trimming took 5 bases from V and 2 from J, leaving 19 bases between them. The CDR3 is 16 residues long. Written as DNA, the CDR3 is TGTGCCAGCAGCCTTCGCCGGGGGACCAACGCCTACGAGCAGTACTTC. The encoded protein is CASSLRRGTNAYEQYF.

The count of this clone is one. The chain employs TRBV5-1 and TRBJ1-1, with TRBD1 matching 9 bases. This CDR3 region has 16 residues. The ends lost 4 bases at V and 4 bases at J; junction bases unmatched: 11. The germline CDR1 and CDR2 sequences are SGHRS and YFSETQ. CDR3 sequence (DNA): TGCGCCAGCAGCCCCCGGACAGGGGCGGGGGGCACTGAAGCTTTCTTT. It specifies CASSPRTGAGGTEAFF.

The chain joins TRBV3-1 (or the pseudogene TRBV3-2) to TRBJ2-7, with 10 bases aligning to TRBD2. Germline CDR1 is LGHDT and CDR2 is YNNKEL (reference sequence). V lost 5 bases to trimming and J lost 3 bases; unmatched junction nucleotides: 7. This CDR3 has 15 amino acids. The CDR3 DNA sequence: TGTGCCAGCAGCTCTGGACTAGCGGTTTTCTACGAGCAGTACTTC. Protein sequence: CASSSGLAVFYEQYF.

DNA of the CDR3: TGTGCCAGCTCACTAGGACTAGCGGTCCGCACAGATACGCAGTATTTT. It is translated as CASSLGLAVRTDTQYF. The rearrangement links TRBV18 to TRBJ2-3, with 10 bases identical to TRBD2. Germline V lookup: CDR1 KGHSH, CDR2 LQKENI. CDR3 length: 16 residues. Unmatched junction bases numbered 5, after V lost 4 bases and J lost 1 base.

The chain employs TRBV24-1 and TRBJ2-1; TRBD1 might be the D (5 bases). CDR1 KGHDR and CDR2 SFDVKD come from the germline V gene. The CDR3 has 17 amino acids. Trimming left V 4 bases short and J 3 bases short, with 18 bases between. DNA for the CDR3: TGTGCCACCAGTGACCCCGCTAAGGGGCAGTTCTACAATGAGCAGTTCTTC. Encoded protein: CATSDPAKGQFYNEQFF.

The chain links TRBV2 to TRBJ1-5, with D unclear. The CDR3 has 13 amino acids. Germline V gene sequence: CDR1 SNHLY, CDR2 FYNNEI. V lost 6 bases and J 6 bases, leaving 12 bases between the germline ends. The CDR3 coding sequence is TGTGCCAGCAGAGATACCGTCAGTCAGCCCCAGCATTTT. Protein sequence: CASRDTVSQPQHF.

This clone has just a few counts. This chain uses TRBV6-1 with TRBJ2-1; 7 bases agree with TRBD1. This CDR3 spans 15 amino acids. V lost 6 bases to trimming and J lost 0 bases; unmatched junction nucleotides: 5. Germline V CDR1 and CDR2: MNHNS, SASEGT. CDR3 loop: CASSIGTDSYNEQFF. The CDR3, as DNA: TGTGCCAGCAGCATCGGGACAGACTCCTACAATGAGCAGTTCTTC.